This T cell receptor beta chain stems from a study of glioma-infiltrating T cells after dendritic cell vaccination. Points on this clone: Its antigen is still unknown.

Study observations and caveats: TCR clonality showed no direct relationship with survival. Estimated pretreatment TIL content predicted outcome after dendritic cell vaccination.

Noted time point: after dendritic cell vaccination, including at tumor progression/relapse. PBMC sampling occurred before vaccination, two weeks after the third dose, and at progression. Primers: 60 V beta forward and 13 J beta reverse. The table came from immunoSEQ multiplex PCR; TCRdb's copy has only in-frame clones and leaves some out. The sample yields 60,000 or so clones, around nine tenths seen once. Per germline, CDR1 LNHDA and CDR2 SQIVND (reference sequence). CDR3 length equals 14 residues. The trim removed 5 bases at V and 5 bases at J, leaving 5 bases unmatched. The sequencing here drew on blood, taken after dendritic cell vaccination. The TCR originated in a human donor with glioblastoma. This chain uses TRBV19 with TRBJ2-1, with 8 bases that match TRBD1. Here the CDR3 DNA reads TGTGCCAGTAGTCTCCGGGACAGGCACAATGAGCAGTTCTTC. Its protein is CASSLRDRHNEQFF.